These 5 T cell receptor beta chains originate from one sample sequenced in a study of blood T cell repertoires in COVID-19. Repertoires were generated with immunoSEQ multiplex PCR, while TCRdb's copy carries only in-frame clones and drops some. This sample has some 150,000 clones; roughly nine tenths occur once, and the top ten carry 5.5% to 8.5%. Sequencing was performed on peripheral blood. The source of these receptors is a woman older than 75 in a cohort sampled during active or convalescent COVID-19.

The chain links TRBV5-1 to TRBJ2-3; TRBD2 agrees at 7 bases. The CDR3 has 16 amino acids. CDR1 and CDR2 from the germline V gene are SGHRS and YFSETQ. J was trimmed by 8 bases and V by 0 bases; bases with no gene match: 12. This chain's CDR3 is CASSLVSGPTGGTQYF. CDR3 in DNA: TGCGCCAGCAGCTTGGTTAGCGGGCCTACCGGTGGTACGCAGTATTTT.

V is TRBV6-7 and J is TRBJ2-2, with TRBD1 matching over 9 bases. Being an ORF, TRBV6-7 has a function that is uncertain. The CDR3 covers 14 residues. V dropped 8 bases and J dropped 5; count of bases not matched to a gene: 6. Written as DNA, the CDR3 is TGTGCCAGCCCCCACAGGGGGCGAACCGGGGAGCTGTTTTTT. Protein: CASPHRGRTGELFF.

This clone appeared once. The rearrangement uses TRBV7-9 and TRBJ2-7, with 7 bases matching TRBD2. The trim removed 5 bases at V and 3 bases at J, leaving 7 bases unmatched. The CDR3 length is 14 residues. Per germline, CDR1 SEHNR and CDR2 FQNEAQ (reference sequence). The CDR3 region is CASSLSGGSYEQYV. The CDR3 nucleotides read TGTGCCAGCAGCCTATCGGGGGGTAGCTACGAGCAGTACGTC.

Notes on this clone: This same CDR3 is encoded by further DNA sequences in the sample. The chain carries TRBV5-1 and TRBJ2-3, with 12 bases fitting TRBD2. CDR3 length: 16 residues. CDR1 and CDR2 (germline): SGHRS, YFSETQ. Losses at the gene ends were 2 bases for V and 0 bases for J; bases not matched to a gene: 1. CDR3 bases: TGCGCCAGCAGCTTAGGGACTAGCGGGAGCACAGATACGCAGTATTTT. Amino acids: CASSLGTSGSTDTQYF. Full variable domain (remainder filled in from reference TRBV5-1 and TRBJ2-3): KAGVTQTPRYLIKTRGQQVTLSCSPISGHRSVSWYQQTPGQGLQFLFEYFSETQRNKGNFPGRFSGRQFSNSRSEMNVSTLELGDSALYLCASSLGTSGSTDTQYFGPGTRLTVL.

The rearrangement links TRBV28 to TRBJ1-2; D is unresolved. V was pared by 0 bases and J by 7 bases, with 9 bases between. This CDR3 is 13 amino acids long. CDR1 is MDHEN, CDR2 SYDVKM, per germline. The CDR3 nucleotides are TGTGCCAGCAGTTTATGGGAGACTGGTGGCTACACCTTC. It specifies CASSLWETGGYTF.